This T cell receptor beta chain was recovered during a study of blood T cell repertoires in COVID-19. Study background: COVID-19 samples, acute and convalescent, were from the United States, Italy and Spain. Sample material is recorded as cDNA or gDNA derived from T cells, B-cell-depleted T cells, or PBMCs.

In the source study's methods: Researchers report that nucleated cell counts were estimated from reference gene primer amplification. Assay used: immunoSEQ multiplex PCR; TCRdb lists only in-frame clones, some missing. V and J calls and clone size come straight from that table; D and trimming were deduced from the DNA. The repertoire holds under 100,000 clones, with 70% to 90% as singletons. The clonotype comes from a human donor in a cohort sampled during active COVID-19. The sequencing sample was made of peripheral blood.

CDR3 DNA: TGTGCCAGCAGCGGCGGACAGGGGCTGATAAACGAGCAGTACTTC. The encoded protein is CASSGGQGLINEQYF. The V gene is TRBV11-1, the J gene TRBJ2-7; 9 bases match TRBD1. CDR1 is SGHAT, CDR2 FQDESV, per germline (reference sequence). This CDR3 spans 15 amino acids. Unmatched junction bases numbered 10, after V lost 5 bases and J lost 5 bases. Variable domain in full (rest from reference TRBV11-1 and TRBJ2-7): EAEVAQSPRYKITEKSQAVAFWCDPISGHATLYWYRQILGQGPELLVQFQDESVVDDSQLPKDRFSAERLKGVDSTLKIQPAELGDSAMYLCASSGGQGLINEQYFGPGTRLTVT.